This passage covers 3 T cell receptor beta chains from one sample sequenced in a study of blood T cell repertoires in COVID-19. Assay: immunoSEQ multiplex PCR; the TCRdb copy retains only in-frame clones and omits some. The sample lists 150,000 to 200,000 clones; 88% were seen once. Sequenced sample: peripheral blood. Every receptor here comes from an older man with active or convalescent COVID-19.

This clone was observed once. The gene calls are TRBV6-5 and TRBJ1-2; 7 nucleotides agree with TRBD1. CDR1 is MNHEY, CDR2 SVGAGI, per germline. V gave up 6 bases and J gave up 4 bases; unmatched junction bases: 11. CDR3 length: 15 residues. CDR3 DNA sequence: TGTGCCAGCAGCTACCACAGGGACAGTAGCTATGGCTACACCTTC. It translates to CASSYHRDSSYGYTF.

V is TRBV5-8 and J is TRBJ1-2; D ambiguous. From germline, CDR1 is SGHTS and CDR2 YDEGEE. The CDR3 has 14 amino acids. V was trimmed by 0 bases and J by 4 bases, leaving 10 bases between them. This CDR3 is CASSLEEGFYGYTF. CDR3 in DNA: TGTGCCAGCAGCTTGGAAGAGGGTTTCTATGGCTACACCTTC.

A remark on this clone: Other DNA sequences in this specimen translate into the identical CDR3. The V call is TRBV12-5, the J call TRBJ2-1; no definite D call. The CDR3 consists of 11 residues. CDR1 LGHNT and CDR2 FRNRAP come from the germline V gene. The V gene lost 5 bases and the J gene lost 4 bases, with 3 bases spanning the gap. CDR3 protein: CASGQYNEQFF. Here the CDR3 DNA reads TGTGCTAGTGGTCAATACAATGAGCAGTTCTTC.